The T cell receptor beta chain under discussion was sequenced for a study of T-cell reconstitution after alpha-beta-depleted transplantation in children. This clonotype has just a few counts. Preparation of the TCRbeta library used unique molecular identifiers. TCRdb re-analysed the PCR reads in MiXCR, keeping a single row per CDR3 protein. The top ten hold around 2.8% of the sample, which has 200,000 to 250,000 distinct CDR3 sequences, about 12% seen once. With 5 bases clipped from V and 10 bases from J, the junction kept 6 bases outside the gene matches. The CDR3 is 11 residues long. Germline CDR1 and CDR2: DFQATT and SNEGSKA (reference sequence).

This sample comprised PBMCs from the stem cell graft donor, obtained from the stem cell graft. The receptor was isolated from a human donor who donated a stem cell graft to a child with acute lymphoblastic leukemia. This chain uses TRBV20-1 with TRBJ2-7; TRBD1 aligns across 9 bases. For the CDR3, the DNA is TGCAGTGCTGGCCACAGGGGGCCCCAGTACTTC. Protein sequence: CSAGHRGPQYF.